The 18 T cell receptor beta chains in this list originate from one sample, sequenced in a study of blood T cell repertoires in COVID-19. Assay: immunoSEQ multiplex PCR; the TCRdb copy retains only in-frame clones and omits some. In the table there are some 350,000 clones, 80% to 90% of which are singletons. Material for sequencing was peripheral blood. These receptors all come from a woman between 25 and 40 years old with COVID-19, enrolled during active disease.

This chain links TRBV7-2 with TRBJ2-5; D may be TRBD1 (7 bases). CDR3 length: 14 residues. V shed 2 bases and J shed 5 bases, with 12 bases lying between them. From germline, CDR1 is SGHTA and CDR2 FQGNSA. The CDR3 DNA is TGTGCCAGCAGCTTATGGAGGGACAGCGAGACCCAGTACTTC. It codes for CASSLWRDSETQYF. Variable domain in full (rest from reference TRBV7-2 and TRBJ2-5): GAGVSQSPSNKVTEKGKDVELRCDPISGHTALYWYRQSLGQGLEFLIYFQGNSAPDKSGLPSDRFSAERTGGSVSTLTIQRTQQEDSAVYLCASSLWRDSETQYFGPGTRLLVL.

This clone was counted only a few times. V gene TRBV7-2 combines with J gene TRBJ2-2, with a possible D match to TRBD2 (7 bases). CDR3 length: 14 residues. In germline, CDR1 is SGHTA, CDR2 FQGNSA. V lost 8 bases, J lost 1 base, and 11 bases lay in between. The CDR3 bases are TGTGCCAGCGGGGGCGGGAGGAACACCGGGGAGCTGTTTTTT. Its protein product is CASGGGRNTGELFF. The complete variable domain, with remaining parts taken from reference TRBV7-2 and TRBJ2-2, reads GAGVSQSPSNKVTEKGKDVELRCDPISGHTALYWYRQSLGQGLEFLIYFQGNSAPDKSGLPSDRFSAERTGGSVSTLTIQRTQQEDSAVYLCASGGGRNTGELFFGEGSRLTVL.

This sequence joins TRBV19 and TRBJ1-5, with 8 bases that match TRBD1. Germline CDR1 is LNHDA and CDR2 is SQIVND (reference sequence). Trimming took 9 bases from V and 7 from J; bases not matched to a gene: 17. CDR3 length equals 16 residues. The CDR3 DNA follows: TGTGCCAGCCTCGGACAGGGTTCCTCCTGGGGGCAGCCCCAGCATTTT. Translating it yields CASLGQGSSWGQPQHF.

This clone showed up just once. V and J are TRBV7-9 and TRBJ2-3, with D possibly matching TRBD1 (5 bases). V was pared by 2 bases and J by 0 bases, with 15 bases between. The CDR3 loop spans 17 amino acids. The germline CDR1 and CDR2 sequences are SEHNR and FQNEAQ (reference sequence). This chain's CDR3 is CASSLMGREPSTDTQYF. The CDR3 region has the DNA TGTGCCAGCAGCTTAATGGGGCGCGAGCCTAGCACAGATACGCAGTATTTT.

The count of this clone is one. V and J are TRBV5-1 and TRBJ2-2, with D maybe TRBD1 (5 bases). Germline CDR1 SGHRS, CDR2 YFSETQ. The CDR3 spans 16 residues. Trimming cost V 0 bases and J 0 bases, with 9 bases left between them. CDR3 in amino acids: CASSLVGDSNTGELFF. Written as DNA, the CDR3 is TGCGCCAGCAGCTTGGTAGGGGATTCGAACACCGGGGAGCTGTTTTTT.

This clone was observed a few times. Other nucleotide sequences in the sample specify the same CDR3. The chain combines TRBV18 with TRBJ1-3; tentatively, D is TRBD1 (5 bases). The V gene lost 2 bases and the J gene lost 0 bases, with 5 bases spanning the gap. Germline CDR1 reads KGHSH; CDR2 reads LQKENI. The CDR3 is made up of 14 amino acids. CDR3 in DNA: TGTGCCAGCTCACCAGACAGCTCTGGAAACACCATATATTTT. Its protein is CASSPDSSGNTIYF.

The chain links TRBV10-2 to TRBJ1-5, with TRBD1 as a possible D gene (5 bases). CDR3 length equals 13 residues. V gave up 4 bases and J gave up 9 bases, with 13 bases separating them. Germline V CDR1 and CDR2: WSHSY, SAAADI. CDR3 DNA: TGCGCCAGCAGTGTTCCAGGGATGCTGCCCCAGCATTTT. It encodes CASSVPGMLPQHF.

The chain joins TRBV2 to TRBJ1-1; 12 positions match TRBD1. The CDR3 contains 16 residues. Germline V lookup: CDR1 SNHLY, CDR2 FYNNEI. V shed 7 bases, J shed 4 bases, and the junction held 10 bases outside the gene matches. CDR3 sequence: CASTRDRGLLGTEAFF. In DNA form, the CDR3 reads TGTGCCAGCACTAGGGACAGGGGGCTTTTAGGCACTGAAGCTTTCTTT.

The rearrangement joins TRBV27 to TRBJ1-5; perhaps TRBD1 as D (5 bases). Trimming took 4 bases from V and 4 from J, leaving 8 bases between them. The germline V gene has CDR1 MNHEY and CDR2 SMNVEV (reference sequence). This CDR3 has 13 amino acids. The CDR3 DNA reads as TGTGCCAGCAGTTCCGGGGGGAATCAGCCCCAGCATTTT. Its translation is CASSSGGNQPQHF.

This sequence joins TRBV4-1 and TRBJ1-5, with D perhaps matching TRBD1 (5 bases). The CDR3 is 15 amino acids. Per the germline V gene, CDR1 is MGHRA and CDR2 is YSYEKL. Trimming took 0 bases from V and 10 from J, leaving 16 bases between them. The DNA for the CDR3 is TGCGCCAGCAGCCAAGAGTATCAGGGTTCGTTTCCCCAGCATTTT. Translated: CASSQEYQGSFPQHF.

This clone was observed once. The chain joins TRBV5-6 to TRBJ1-2; D call uncertain. This CDR3 has 16 residues. The germline V gene has CDR1 SGHDT and CDR2 YYEEEE. Trimming took 2 bases from V and 3 from J, leaving 17 bases between them. The CDR3 DNA sequence: TGTGCCAGCAGCTTTAGTCGGGGAGGGTTCGACTATGGCTACACCTTC. Its protein is CASSFSRGGFDYGYTF.

The V call is TRBV4-1, the J call TRBJ2-3; TRBD1 aligns across 8 bases. Per the germline V gene, CDR1 is MGHRA and CDR2 is YSYEKL. V dropped 6 bases and J dropped 4; count of bases not matched to a gene: 9. CDR3 length: 15 amino acids. CDR3 in DNA: TGCGCCAGCAGGAACCGGGACAGGAGGGCAGATACGCAGTATTTT. Protein: CASRNRDRRADTQYF.

The chain combines TRBV6-6 with TRBJ2-5, with TRBD2 matching over 10 bases. The CDR3 is made up of 15 amino acids. Trimming removed 4 bases from V and 7 bases from J; junction bases left unmatched: 9. Germline V gives CDR1 MNHNY, CDR2 SVGAGI (reference sequence). CDR3 sequence (DNA): TGTGCCAGCAGTTCGACTAGCGGGCCTCAGGGGACCCAGTACTTC. Protein: CASSSTSGPQGTQYF.

In its sample, this clone was seen once. The chain is built from TRBV11-2 and TRBJ2-1; D remains ambiguous. CDR1 SGHAT and CDR2 FQNNGV come from the germline V gene. The ends were cut back, 5 bases at V and 0 bases at J, with 17 bases in the middle. The CDR3 runs to 17 residues. In DNA form, the CDR3 reads TGTGCCAGCAGCCCGACCCCCCAGCGTCTCTCCTACAATGAGCAGTTCTTC. As protein: CASSPTPQRLSYNEQFF.

The chain employs TRBV19 and TRBJ2-1; 7 nucleotides align to TRBD1. Germline CDR1 is LNHDA and CDR2 is SQIVND (reference sequence). The CDR3 sequence is 17 residues long. Losses at the gene ends were 4 bases for V and 2 bases for J; bases not matched to a gene: 11. The CDR3 bases are TGTGCCAGTAGTACCAGGGGGAGAACGCAGACCTACAATGAGCAGTTCTTC. This gives the protein CASSTRGRTQTYNEQFF.

A single count supports this clone. The rearrangement uses TRBV19 and TRBJ1-3; D call uncertain. V gave up 0 bases and J gave up 2 bases, with 8 bases separating them. The CDR3 has 15 amino acids. The V gene's germline CDR1 is LNHDA and CDR2 SQIVND (reference sequence). CDR3 in amino acids: CASSIEGRAGNTIYF. The DNA for the CDR3 is TGTGCCAGTAGTATAGAAGGCCGGGCTGGAAACACCATATATTTT. Complete variable domain (other parts from reference TRBV19 and TRBJ1-3): DGGITQSPKYLFRKEGQNVTLSCEQNLNHDAMYWYRQDPGQGLRLIYYSQIVNDFQKGDIAEGYSVSREKKESFPLTVTSAQKNPTAFYLCASSIEGRAGNTIYFGEGSWLTVV.

The V call is TRBV4-3, the J call TRBJ2-6; D gene ambiguous. Germline V lookup: CDR1 LGHNA, CDR2 YSLEER. The CDR3 is 13 residues long. The V end lost 1 base, the J end lost 8 bases, and 6 bases lay between the germline ends. The CDR3 bases are TGCGCCAGCAGCCAAGGGCAACCCAACGTCCTGACTTTC. Amino acids: CASSQGQPNVLTF.

This clone was seen a single time. The chain couples TRBV28 to TRBJ2-1, with unresolved D. Germline lookup yields CDR1 MDHEN and CDR2 SYDVKM. V was shortened by 2 bases and J by 9 bases, with 5 bases between the two germline ends. The CDR3 sequence is 11 residues long. The CDR3 region has the DNA TGTGCCAGCAGTTTACAGATTGAGCAGTTCTTC. Its translation: CASSLQIEQFF.